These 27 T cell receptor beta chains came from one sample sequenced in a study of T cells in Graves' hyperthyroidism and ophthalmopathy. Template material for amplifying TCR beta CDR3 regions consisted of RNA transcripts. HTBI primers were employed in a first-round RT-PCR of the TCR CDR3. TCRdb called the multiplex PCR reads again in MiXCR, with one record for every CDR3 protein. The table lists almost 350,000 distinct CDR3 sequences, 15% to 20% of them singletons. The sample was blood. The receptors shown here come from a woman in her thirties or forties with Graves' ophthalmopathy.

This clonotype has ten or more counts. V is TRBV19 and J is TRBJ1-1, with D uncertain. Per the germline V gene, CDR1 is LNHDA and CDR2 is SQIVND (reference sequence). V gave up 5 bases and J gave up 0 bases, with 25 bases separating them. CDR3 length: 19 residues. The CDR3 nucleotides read TGTGCCAGTAGTCCCGCCTCACCGAGCCTACAGAGCATGAACACTGAAGCTTTCTTT. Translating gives CASSPASPSLQSMNTEAFF.

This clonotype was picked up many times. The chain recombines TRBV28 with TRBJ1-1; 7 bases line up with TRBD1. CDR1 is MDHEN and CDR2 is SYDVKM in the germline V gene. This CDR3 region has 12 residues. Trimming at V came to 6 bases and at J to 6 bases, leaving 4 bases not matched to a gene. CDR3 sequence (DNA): TGTGCCAGCAGGGCGACAGGGCCTGAAGCTTTCTTT. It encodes CASRATGPEAFF.

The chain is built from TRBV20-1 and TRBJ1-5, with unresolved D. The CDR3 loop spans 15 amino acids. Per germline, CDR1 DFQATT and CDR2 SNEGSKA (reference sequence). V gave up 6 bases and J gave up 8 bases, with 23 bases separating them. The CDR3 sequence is CSAYADGAALEPQHF. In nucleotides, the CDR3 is TGCAGTGCATACGCGGACGGAGCCGCGCTGGAGCCCCAGCATTTT.

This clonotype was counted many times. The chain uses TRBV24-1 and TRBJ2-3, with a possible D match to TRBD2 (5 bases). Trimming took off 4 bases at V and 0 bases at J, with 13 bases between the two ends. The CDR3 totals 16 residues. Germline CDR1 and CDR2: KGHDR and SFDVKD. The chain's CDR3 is CATSDKDSASTDTQYF. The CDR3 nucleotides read TGTGCCACCAGTGACAAGGACTCAGCTAGCACAGATACGCAGTATTTT.

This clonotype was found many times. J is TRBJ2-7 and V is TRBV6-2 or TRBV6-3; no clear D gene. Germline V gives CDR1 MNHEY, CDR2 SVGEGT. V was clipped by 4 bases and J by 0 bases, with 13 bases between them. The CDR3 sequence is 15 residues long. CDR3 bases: TGTGCCAGCAGTTCCCGCGGCGGAAGCTCCTACGAGCAGTACTTC. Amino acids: CASSSRGGSSYEQYF.

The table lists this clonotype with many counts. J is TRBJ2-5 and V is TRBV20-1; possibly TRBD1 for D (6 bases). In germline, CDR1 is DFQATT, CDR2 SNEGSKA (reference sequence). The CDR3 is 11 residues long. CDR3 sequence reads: CSGQTQETQYF. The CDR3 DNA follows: TGCAGCGGACAGACACAAGAGACCCAGTACTTC.

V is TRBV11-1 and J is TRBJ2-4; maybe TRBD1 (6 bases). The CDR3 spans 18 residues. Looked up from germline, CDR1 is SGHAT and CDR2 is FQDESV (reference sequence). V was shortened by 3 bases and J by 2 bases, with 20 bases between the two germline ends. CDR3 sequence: CASSFLDSPYYTKNIQYF. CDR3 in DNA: TGTGCCAGCAGCTTTTTGGACAGCCCCTACTATACCAAAAACATTCAGTACTTC.

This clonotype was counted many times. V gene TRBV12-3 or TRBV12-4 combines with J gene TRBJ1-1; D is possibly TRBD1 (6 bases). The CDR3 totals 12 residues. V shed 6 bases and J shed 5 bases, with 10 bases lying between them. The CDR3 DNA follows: TGTGCCAGCAGCGGGAGGGGGACTGAAGCTTTCTTT. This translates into CASSGRGTEAFF.

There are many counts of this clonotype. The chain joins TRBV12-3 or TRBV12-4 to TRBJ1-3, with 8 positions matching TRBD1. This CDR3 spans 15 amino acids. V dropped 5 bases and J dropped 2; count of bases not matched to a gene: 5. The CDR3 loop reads CASSTTGVAGNTIYF. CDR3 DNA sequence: TGTGCCAGCAGTACGACAGGGGTAGCTGGAAACACCATATATTTT.

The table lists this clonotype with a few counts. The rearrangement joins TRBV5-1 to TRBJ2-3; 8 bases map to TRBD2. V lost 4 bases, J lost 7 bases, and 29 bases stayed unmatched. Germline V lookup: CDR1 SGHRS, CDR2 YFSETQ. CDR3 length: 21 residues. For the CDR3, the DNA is TGCGCCAGCAGCCAAAGAGAGTCCCTACAGGGAGGACTAGCCAAGCTTCATACGCAGTATTTT. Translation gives CASSQRESLQGGLAKLHTQYF.

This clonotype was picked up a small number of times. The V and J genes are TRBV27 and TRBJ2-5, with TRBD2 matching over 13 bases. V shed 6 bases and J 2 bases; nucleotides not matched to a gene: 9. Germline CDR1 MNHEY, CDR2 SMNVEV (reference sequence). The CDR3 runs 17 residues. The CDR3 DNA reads TGTGCCAGCAGCCCACGACTAGCGGGAGGATGGCAAGAGACCCAGTACTTC. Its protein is CASSPRLAGGWQETQYF.

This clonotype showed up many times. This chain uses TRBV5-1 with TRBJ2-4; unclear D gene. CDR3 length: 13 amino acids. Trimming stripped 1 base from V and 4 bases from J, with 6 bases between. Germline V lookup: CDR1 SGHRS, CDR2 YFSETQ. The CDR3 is CASSLSQKNIQYF. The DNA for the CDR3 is TGCGCCAGCAGCTTGTCGCAGAAAAACATTCAGTACTTC. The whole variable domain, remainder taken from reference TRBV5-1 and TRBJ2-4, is KAGVTQTPRYLIKTRGQQVTLSCSPISGHRSVSWYQQTPGQGLQFLFEYFSETQRNKGNFPGRFSGRQFSNSRSEMNVSTLELGDSALYLCASSLSQKNIQYFGAGTRLSVL.

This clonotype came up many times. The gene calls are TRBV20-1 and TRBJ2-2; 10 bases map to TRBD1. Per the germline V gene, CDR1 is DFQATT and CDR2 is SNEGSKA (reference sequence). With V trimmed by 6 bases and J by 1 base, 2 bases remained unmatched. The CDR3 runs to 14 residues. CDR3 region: CSARTGGNTGELFF. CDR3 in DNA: TGCAGTGCCAGGACAGGGGGGAACACCGGGGAGCTGTTTTTT.

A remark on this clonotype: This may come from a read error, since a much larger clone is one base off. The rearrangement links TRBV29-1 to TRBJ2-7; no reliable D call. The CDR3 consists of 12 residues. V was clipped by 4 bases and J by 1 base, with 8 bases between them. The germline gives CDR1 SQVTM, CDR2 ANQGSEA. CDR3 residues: CSVVAASYEQYF. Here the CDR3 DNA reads TGCAGCGTTGTAGCTGCGTCCTACGAGCAGTACTTC.

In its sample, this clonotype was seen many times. CDR3 in DNA: TGTGCCAGCAGTTCCCCCCCCAACTATGGCTACACCTTC. Protein product: CASSSPPNYGYTF. The chain recombines TRBV28 with TRBJ1-2; D gene ambiguous. This CDR3 contains 13 residues. The V end was cut by 4 bases, the J end by 2 bases, with 8 bases between. Germline CDR1 MDHEN, CDR2 SYDVKM.

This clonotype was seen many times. The CDR3 loop reads CASSYSGAHQPQHF. CDR3 coding DNA: TGTGCCAGCAGTTACTCAGGGGCCCATCAGCCCCAGCATTTT. The chain couples TRBV6-5 to TRBJ1-5; D is possibly TRBD1 (5 bases). Germline CDR1 and CDR2: MNHEY and SVGAGI. The CDR3 is made up of 14 amino acids. The V gene lost 0 bases and the J gene lost 5 bases, with 8 bases spanning the gap.

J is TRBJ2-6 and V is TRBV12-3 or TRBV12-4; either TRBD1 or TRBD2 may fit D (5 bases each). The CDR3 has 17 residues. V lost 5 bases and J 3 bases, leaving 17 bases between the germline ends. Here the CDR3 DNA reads TGTGCCAGCAGTCCCGGTAGGGGAGACCTTGGGGCCAACGTCCTGACTTTC. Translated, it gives CASSPGRGDLGANVLTF.

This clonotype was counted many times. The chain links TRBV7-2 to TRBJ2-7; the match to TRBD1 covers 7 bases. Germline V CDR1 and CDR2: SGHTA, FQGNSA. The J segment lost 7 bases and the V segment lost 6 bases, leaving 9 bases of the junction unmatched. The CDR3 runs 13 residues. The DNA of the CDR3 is TGTGCCAGCAGTCGGACAGGAACGGGGGAGCAGTACTTC. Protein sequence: CASSRTGTGEQYF.

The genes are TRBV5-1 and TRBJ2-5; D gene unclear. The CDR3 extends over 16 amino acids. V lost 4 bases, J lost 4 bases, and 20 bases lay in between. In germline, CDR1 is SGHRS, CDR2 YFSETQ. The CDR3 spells CASSPIIAPQTETQYF. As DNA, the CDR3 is TGCGCCAGCAGCCCGATAATAGCCCCCCAGACAGAGACCCAGTACTTC.

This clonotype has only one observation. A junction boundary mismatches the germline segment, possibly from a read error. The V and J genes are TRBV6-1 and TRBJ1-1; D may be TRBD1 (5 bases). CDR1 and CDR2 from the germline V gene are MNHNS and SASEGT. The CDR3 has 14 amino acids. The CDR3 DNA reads TGTGCCAGCGGTGAAACGCAGGGGAACACTGAAGCTTTCTTT. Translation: CASGETQGNTEAFF.

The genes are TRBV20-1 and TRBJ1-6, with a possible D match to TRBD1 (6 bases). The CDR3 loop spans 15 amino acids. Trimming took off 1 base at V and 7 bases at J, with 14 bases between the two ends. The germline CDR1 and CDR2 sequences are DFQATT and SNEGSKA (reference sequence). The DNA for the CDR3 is TGCAGTGCTAGAGGACAGGTGACGGAGAATTCACCCCTCCACTTT. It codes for CSARGQVTENSPLHF.

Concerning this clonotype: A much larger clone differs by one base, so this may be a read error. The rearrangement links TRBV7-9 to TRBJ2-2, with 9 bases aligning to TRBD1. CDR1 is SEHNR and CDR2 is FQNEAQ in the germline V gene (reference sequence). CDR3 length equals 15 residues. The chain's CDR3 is CVSRRQGVGTGELFF. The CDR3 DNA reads TGTGTCAGCAGAAGACAGGGGGTAGGCACCGGGGAGCTGTTTTTT.

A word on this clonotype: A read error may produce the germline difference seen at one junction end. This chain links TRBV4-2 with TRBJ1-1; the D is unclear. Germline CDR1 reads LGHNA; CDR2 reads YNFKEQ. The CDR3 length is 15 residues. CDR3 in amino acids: CASSQFGSLGTEAFF. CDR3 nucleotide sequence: TGTGCTAGCAGCCAATTCGGCAGTTTGGGCACTGAAGCTTTCTTT.

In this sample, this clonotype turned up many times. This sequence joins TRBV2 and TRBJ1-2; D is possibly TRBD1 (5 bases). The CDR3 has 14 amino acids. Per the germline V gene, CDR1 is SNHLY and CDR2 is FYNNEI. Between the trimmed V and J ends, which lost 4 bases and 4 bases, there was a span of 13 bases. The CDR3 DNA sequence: TGTGCCAGCAGTGCGCGGGACGGAGGCTATGGCTACACCTTC. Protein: CASSARDGGYGYTF.

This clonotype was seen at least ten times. Here the CDR3 reads CASSSGTSGRADEQYF. DNA for the CDR3: TGTGCCAGCAGCTCGGGGACTAGCGGGAGGGCCGACGAGCAGTACTTC. The chain has TRBV11-3 and TRBJ2-7; 16 nucleotides agree with TRBD2. The CDR3 loop spans 16 amino acids. J gave up 5 bases and V 4 bases, and 5 bases lay outside the gene matches. CDR1 and CDR2 from the germline V gene are SGHNT and YENEEA.

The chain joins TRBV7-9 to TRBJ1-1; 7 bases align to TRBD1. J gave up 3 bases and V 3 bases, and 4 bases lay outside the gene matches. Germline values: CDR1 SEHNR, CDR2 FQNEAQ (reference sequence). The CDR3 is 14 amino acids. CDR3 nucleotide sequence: TGTGCCAGCAGCTTCGACAGGGCGGACACTGAAGCTTTCTTT. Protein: CASSFDRADTEAFF.

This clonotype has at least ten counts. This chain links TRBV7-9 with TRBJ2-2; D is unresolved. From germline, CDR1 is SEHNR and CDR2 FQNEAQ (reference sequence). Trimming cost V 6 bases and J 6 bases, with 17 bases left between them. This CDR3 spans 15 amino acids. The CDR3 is CASRSGPLRPGELFF. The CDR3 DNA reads TGTGCCAGCAGATCCGGGCCCCTCAGGCCCGGGGAGCTGTTTTTT.